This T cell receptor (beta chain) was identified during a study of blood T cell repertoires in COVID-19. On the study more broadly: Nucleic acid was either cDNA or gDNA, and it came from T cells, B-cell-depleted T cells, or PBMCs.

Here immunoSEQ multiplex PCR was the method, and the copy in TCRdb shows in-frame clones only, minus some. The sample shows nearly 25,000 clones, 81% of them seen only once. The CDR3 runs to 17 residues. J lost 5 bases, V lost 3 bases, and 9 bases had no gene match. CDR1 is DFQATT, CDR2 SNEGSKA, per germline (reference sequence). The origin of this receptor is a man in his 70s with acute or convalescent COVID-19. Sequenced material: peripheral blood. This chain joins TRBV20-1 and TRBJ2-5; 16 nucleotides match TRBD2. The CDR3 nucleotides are TGCAGTGCTAGTGTTGGGACTAGCGGGAGGGCCGGGGAGACCCAGTACTTC. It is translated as CSASVGTSGRAGETQYF.